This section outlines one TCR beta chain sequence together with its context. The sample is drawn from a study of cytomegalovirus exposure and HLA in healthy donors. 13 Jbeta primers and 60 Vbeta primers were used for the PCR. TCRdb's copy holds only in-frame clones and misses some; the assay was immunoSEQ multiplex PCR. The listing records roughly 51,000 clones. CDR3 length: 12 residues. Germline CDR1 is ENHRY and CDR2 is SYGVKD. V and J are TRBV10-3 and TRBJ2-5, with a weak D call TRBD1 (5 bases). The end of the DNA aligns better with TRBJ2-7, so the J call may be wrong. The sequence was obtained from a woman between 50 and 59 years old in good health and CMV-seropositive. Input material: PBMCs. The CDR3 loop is CAIQGRTYEQYF. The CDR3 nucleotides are TGTGCCATCCAGGGCAGGACCTACGAGCAGTACTTC.